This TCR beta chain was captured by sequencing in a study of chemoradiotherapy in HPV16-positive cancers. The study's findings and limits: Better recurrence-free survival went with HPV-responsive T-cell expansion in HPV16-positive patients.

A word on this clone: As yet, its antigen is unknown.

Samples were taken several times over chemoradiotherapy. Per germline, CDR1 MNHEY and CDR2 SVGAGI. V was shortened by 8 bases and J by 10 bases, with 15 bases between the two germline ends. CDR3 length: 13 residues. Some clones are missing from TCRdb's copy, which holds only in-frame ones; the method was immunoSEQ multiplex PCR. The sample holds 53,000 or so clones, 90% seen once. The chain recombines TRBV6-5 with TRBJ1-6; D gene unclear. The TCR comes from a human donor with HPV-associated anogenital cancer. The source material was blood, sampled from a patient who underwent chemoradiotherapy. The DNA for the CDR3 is TGTGCCAGCGGACCTAATAACCACTCACCCCTCCACTTT. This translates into CASGPNNHSPLHF.